This T cell receptor beta chain emerged from a study of blood T cell repertoires in COVID-19. At the level of the study: From the United States, Italy and Spain came samples of acute and convalescent COVID-19. Sources were T cells, B-cell-depleted T cells, or PBMCs; the material itself was cDNA or gDNA.

Original analysis: Cell counts per sample came from amplifying reference gene primers. TCRdb's table, derived via immunoSEQ multiplex PCR, lists solely in-frame clones and lacks some. V and J calls and clone size are copied from that table; D and trimming were computed from the DNA. This sample yields almost 100,000 clones, of which approximately 86% are seen a single time; 10% belongs to the top ten. This CDR3 region has 13 residues. From germline, CDR1 is DFQATT and CDR2 SNEGSKA (reference sequence). V trimming: 3 bases; J trimming: 7 bases; junction bases outside the gene matches: 5. Sequencing input: peripheral blood. This TCR came from a middle-aged man with acute or convalescent COVID-19. The V call is TRBV20-1, the J call TRBJ2-1; the match to TRBD2 covers 8 bases. CDR3 in amino acids: CSASKLAENEQFF. DNA of the CDR3: TGCAGTGCTAGTAAACTAGCGGAAAATGAGCAGTTCTTC.